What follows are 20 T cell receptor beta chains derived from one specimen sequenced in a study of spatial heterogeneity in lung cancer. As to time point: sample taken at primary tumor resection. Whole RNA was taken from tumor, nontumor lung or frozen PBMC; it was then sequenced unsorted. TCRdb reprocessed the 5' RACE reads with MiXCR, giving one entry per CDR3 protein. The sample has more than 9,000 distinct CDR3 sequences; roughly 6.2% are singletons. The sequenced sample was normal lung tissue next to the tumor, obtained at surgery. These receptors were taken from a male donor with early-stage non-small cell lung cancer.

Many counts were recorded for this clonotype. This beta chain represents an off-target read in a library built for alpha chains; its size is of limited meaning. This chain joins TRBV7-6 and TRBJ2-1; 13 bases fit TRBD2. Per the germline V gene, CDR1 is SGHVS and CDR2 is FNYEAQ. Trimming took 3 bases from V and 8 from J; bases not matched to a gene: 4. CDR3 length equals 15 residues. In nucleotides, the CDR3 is TGTGCCAGCAGCTTTGGACTAGCGGGAGTCGATGAGCAGTTCTTC. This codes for CASSFGLAGVDEQFF.

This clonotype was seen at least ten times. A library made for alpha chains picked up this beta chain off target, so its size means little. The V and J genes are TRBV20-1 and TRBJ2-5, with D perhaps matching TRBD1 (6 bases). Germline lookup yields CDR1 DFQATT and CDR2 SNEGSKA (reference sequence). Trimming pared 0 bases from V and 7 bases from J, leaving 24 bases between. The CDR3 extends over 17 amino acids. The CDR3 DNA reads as TGCAGTGCTAGAGATCGTTTCGGTGGGACACCCCCCGGGACCCAGTACTTC. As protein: CSARDRFGGTPPGTQYF.

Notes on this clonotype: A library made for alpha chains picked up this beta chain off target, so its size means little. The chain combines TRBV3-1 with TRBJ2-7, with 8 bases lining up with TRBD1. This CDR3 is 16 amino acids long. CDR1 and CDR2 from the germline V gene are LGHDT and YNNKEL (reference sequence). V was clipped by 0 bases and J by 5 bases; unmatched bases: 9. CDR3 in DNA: TGTGCCAGCAGCCAAGACCCACGGACAGGGCATAACGAGCAGTACTTC. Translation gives CASSQDPRTGHNEQYF.

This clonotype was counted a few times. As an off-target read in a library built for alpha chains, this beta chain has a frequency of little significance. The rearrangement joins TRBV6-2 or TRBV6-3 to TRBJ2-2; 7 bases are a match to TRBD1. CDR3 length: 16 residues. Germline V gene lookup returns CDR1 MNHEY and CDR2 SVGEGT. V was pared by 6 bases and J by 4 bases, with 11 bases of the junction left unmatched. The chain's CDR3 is CASSLQQGSVTGELFF. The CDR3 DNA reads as TGTGCCAGCAGCCTTCAACAGGGGTCGGTCACCGGGGAGCTGTTTTTT.

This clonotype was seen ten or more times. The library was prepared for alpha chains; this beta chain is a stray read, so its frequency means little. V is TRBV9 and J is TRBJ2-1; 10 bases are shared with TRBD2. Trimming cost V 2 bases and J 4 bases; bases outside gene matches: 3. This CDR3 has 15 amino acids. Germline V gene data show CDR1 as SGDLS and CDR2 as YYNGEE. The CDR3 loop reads CASSVPSGSYNEQFF. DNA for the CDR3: TGTGCCAGCAGCGTCCCTAGCGGGAGTTACAATGAGCAGTTCTTC. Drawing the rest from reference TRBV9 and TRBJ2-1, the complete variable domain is DSGVTQTPKHLITATGQRVTLRCSPRSGDLSVYWYQQSLDQGLQFLIQYYNGEERAKGNILERFSAQQFPDLHSELNLSSLELGDSALYFCASSVPSGSYNEQFFGPGTRLTVL.

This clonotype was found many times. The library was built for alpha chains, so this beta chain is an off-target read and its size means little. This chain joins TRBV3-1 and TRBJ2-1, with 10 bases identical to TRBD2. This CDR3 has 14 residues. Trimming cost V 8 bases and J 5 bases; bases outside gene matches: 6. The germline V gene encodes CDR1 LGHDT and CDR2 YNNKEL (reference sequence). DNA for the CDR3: TGTGCCAGCCGTCGACTAGCGGGTAACAATGAGCAGTTCTTC. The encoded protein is CASRRLAGNNEQFF.

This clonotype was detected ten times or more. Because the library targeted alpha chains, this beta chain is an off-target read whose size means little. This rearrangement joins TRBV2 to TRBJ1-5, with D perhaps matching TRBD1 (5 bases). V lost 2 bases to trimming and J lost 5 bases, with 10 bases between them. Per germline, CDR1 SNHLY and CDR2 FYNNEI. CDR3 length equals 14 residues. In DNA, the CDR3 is TGTGCCAGCAGTGAAAACCGCAGGGATCAGCCCCAGCATTTT. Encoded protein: CASSENRRDQPQHF.

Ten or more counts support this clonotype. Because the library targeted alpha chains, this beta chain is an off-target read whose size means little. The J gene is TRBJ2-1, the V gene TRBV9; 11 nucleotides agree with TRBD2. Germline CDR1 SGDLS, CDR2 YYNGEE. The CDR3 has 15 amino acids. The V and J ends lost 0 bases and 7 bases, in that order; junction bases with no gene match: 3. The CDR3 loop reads CASSVVASGRNEQFF. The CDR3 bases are TGTGCCAGCAGCGTAGTGGCTAGCGGGAGGAATGAGCAGTTCTTC.

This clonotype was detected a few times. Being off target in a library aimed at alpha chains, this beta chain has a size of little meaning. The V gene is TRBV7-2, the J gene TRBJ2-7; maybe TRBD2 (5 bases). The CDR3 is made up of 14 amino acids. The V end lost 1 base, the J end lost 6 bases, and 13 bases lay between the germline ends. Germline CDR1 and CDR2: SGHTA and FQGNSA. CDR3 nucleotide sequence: TGTGCCAGCAGCTTAGGGCCCCTCGAGGGCGAGCAGTACTTC. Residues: CASSLGPLEGEQYF.

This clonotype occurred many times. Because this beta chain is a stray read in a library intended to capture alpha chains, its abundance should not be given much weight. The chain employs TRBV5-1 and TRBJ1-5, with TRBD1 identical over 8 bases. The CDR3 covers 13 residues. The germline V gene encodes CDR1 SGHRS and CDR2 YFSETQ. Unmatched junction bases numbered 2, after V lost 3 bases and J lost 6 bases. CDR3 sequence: CASSYGQGQPQHF. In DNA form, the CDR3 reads TGCGCCAGCAGCTATGGACAGGGTCAGCCCCAGCATTTT.

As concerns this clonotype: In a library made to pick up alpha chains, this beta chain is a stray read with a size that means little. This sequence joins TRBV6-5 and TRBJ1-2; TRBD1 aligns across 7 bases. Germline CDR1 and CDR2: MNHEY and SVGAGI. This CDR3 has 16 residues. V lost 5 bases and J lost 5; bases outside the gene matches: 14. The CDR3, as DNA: TGTGCCAGCAGTCCCCTGATCCCTGACAGGGAGTATGGCTACACCTTC. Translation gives CASSPLIPDREYGYTF.

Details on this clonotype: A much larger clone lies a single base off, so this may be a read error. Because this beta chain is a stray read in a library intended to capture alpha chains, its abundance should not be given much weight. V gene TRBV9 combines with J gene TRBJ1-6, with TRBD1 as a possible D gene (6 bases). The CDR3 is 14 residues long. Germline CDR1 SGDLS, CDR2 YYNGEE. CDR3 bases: TGTTCCAGCAGCTCCACAGGGCCTAATTCACCCCTCCACTTT. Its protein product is CSSSSTGPNSPLHF.

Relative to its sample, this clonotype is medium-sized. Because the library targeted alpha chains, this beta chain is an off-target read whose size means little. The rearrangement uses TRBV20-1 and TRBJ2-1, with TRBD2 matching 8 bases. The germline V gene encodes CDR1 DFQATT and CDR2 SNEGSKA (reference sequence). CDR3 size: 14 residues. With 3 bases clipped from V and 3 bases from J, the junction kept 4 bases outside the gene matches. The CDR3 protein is CSASRSGSYNEQFF. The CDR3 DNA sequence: TGCAGTGCTAGCCGAAGCGGGAGCTACAATGAGCAGTTCTTC.

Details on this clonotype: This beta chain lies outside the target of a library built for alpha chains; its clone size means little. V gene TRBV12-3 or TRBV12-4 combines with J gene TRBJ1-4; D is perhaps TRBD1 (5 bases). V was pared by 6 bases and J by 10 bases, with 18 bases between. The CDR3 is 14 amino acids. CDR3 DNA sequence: TGTGCCAGCAGCTTTGGGACCGAGGGGCCAAAACTGTTTTTT. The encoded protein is CASSFGTEGPKLFF.

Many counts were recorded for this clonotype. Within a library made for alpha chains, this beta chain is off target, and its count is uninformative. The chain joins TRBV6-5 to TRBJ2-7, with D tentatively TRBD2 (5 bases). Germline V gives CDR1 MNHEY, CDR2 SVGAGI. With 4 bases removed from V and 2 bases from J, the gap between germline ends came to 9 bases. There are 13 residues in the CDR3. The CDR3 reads CASSFTGTYEQYF. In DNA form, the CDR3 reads TGTGCCAGCAGTTTCACCGGGACCTACGAGCAGTACTTC.

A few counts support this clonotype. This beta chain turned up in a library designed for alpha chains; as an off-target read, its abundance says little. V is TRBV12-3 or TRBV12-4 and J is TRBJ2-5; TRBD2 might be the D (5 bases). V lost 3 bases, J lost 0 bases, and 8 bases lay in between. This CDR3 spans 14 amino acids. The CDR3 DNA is TGTGCCAGCAGTTTCTCGGGGTACCAAGAGACCCAGTACTTC. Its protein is CASSFSGYQETQYF.

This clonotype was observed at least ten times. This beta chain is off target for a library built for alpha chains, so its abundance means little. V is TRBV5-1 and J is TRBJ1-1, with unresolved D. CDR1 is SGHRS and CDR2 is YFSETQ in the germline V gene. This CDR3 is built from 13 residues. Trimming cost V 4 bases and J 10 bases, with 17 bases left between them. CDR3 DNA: TGCGCCAGCAGCCAAGACAACCAGGACCTAGCTTTCTTT. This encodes CASSQDNQDLAFF.

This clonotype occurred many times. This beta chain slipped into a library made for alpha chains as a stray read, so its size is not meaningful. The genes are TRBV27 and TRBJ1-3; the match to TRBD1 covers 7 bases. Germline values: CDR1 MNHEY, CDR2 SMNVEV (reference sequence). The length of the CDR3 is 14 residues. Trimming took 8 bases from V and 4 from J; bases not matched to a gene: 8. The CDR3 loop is CASRIQGSGNTIYF. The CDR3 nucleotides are TGTGCCAGCCGAATACAGGGGAGCGGAAACACCATATATTTT.

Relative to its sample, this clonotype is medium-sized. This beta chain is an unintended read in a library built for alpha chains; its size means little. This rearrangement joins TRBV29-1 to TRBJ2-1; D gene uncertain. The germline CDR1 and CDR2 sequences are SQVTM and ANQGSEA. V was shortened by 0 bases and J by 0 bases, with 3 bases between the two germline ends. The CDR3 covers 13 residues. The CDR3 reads CSVEDSSYNEQFF. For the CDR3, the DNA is TGCAGCGTTGAAGATAGCTCCTACAATGAGCAGTTCTTC.

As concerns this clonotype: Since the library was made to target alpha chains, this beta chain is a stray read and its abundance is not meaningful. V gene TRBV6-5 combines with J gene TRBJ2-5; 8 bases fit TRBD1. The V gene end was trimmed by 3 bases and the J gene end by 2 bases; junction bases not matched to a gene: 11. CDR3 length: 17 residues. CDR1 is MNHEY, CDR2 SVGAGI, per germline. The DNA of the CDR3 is TGTGCCAGCAGTTATAGGGGACCGGGACAGGCTCAAGAGACCCAGTACTTC. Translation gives CASSYRGPGQAQETQYF.